This T cell receptor (beta chain) was obtained from a study of T cells in localized non-small cell lung cancer. General study findings and limits: There was an association of higher blood T cell density with longer overall survival. Without multi-region sequencing, intratumor heterogeneity could not be excluded. Adjacent lung tissue had a median 57 of the top 100 clones found in the tumor. In uninvolved adjacent lung, T cell clonality reached its highest value, exceeding tumor.

Germline loops: CDR1 SNHLY, CDR2 FYNNEI. The CDR3 is made up of 12 amino acids. V was clipped by 6 bases and J by 0 bases, with 5 bases between them. Profiled with immunoSEQ multiplex PCR; TCRdb holds only in-frame clones, not every one. The sample holds some 20,000 clones, 65% to 90% seen once. This clone has only one observation. What it binds is not known. The receptor was derived from a man aged 35 to 69 with stage I lung adenocarcinoma. This specimen consisted of peripheral blood, obtained before any cancer treatment. V gene TRBV2 combines with J gene TRBJ1-2; no definite D call. CDR3: CASRGTNYGYTF. The CDR3 DNA reads TGTGCCAGCAGGGGGACTAACTATGGCTACACCTTC.